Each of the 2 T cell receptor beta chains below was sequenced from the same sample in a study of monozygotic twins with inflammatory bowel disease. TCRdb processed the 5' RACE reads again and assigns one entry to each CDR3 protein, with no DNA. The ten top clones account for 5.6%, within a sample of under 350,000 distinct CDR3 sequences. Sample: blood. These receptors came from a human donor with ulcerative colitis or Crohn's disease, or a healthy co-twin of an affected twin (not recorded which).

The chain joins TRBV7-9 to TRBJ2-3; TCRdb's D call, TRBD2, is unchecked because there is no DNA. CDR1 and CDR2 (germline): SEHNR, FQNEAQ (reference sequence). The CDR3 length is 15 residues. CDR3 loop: CASSPRMAEVDTQYF.

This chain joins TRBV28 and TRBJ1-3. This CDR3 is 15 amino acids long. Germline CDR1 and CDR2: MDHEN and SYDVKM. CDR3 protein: CASSSLGGAGNTIYF.